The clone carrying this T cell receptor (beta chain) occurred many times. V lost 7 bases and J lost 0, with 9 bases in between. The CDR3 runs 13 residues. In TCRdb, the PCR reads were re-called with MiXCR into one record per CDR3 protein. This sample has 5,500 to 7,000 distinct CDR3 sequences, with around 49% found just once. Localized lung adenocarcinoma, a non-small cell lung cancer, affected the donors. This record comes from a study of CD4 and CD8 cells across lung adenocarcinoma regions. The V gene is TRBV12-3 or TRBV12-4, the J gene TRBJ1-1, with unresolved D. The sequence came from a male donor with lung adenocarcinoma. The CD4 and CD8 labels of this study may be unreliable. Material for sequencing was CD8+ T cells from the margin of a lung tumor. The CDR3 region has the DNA TGTGCCAGCAAGAGGGAACTGAACACTGAAGCTTTCTTT. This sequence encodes CASKRELNTEAFF.